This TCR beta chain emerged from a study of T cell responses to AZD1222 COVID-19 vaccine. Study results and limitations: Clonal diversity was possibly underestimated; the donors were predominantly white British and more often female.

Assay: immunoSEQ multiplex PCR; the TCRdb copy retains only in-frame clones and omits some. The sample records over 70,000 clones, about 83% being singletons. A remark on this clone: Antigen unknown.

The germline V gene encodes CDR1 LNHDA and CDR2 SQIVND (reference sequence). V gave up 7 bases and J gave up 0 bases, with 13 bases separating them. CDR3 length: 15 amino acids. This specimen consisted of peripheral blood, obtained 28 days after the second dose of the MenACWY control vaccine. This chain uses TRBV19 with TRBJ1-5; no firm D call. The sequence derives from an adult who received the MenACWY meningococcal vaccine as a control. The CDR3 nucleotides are TGTGCCAGTACCCGTTGGGGATATAGCAATCAGCCCCAGCATTTT. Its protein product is CASTRWGYSNQPQHF.